These 18 T cell receptor beta chains originate from one sample sequenced in a study of cytomegalovirus exposure and HLA in healthy donors (dated by TCRdb to about 2017). Library preparation employed the immunoSEQ multiplex PCR assay. For the multiplex PCR, a mixture combining 60 forward primers for TCR Vbeta segments and 13 reverse primers for TCR Jbeta segments was used. Entries here come from immuneACCESS through TCRdb and include only in-frame sequences with V and J called. Some clones fail to appear in such tables; in the studies checked, an unresolved V gene covers under half of the shortfall, and the cause of the remainder is unknown. This sample lists under 200,000 clones; 55% to 80% were detected once. 4% to 5.5% of the sample lies in the top ten. Specimen: PBMCs. The receptors were sampled from a woman aged 18-35 years in good health and CMV-seropositive.

The chain combines TRBV9 with TRBJ2-7, with 11 bases lining up with TRBD1. The trim removed 3 bases at V and 0 bases at J, leaving 5 bases unmatched. CDR3 length: 16 residues. The germline V gene has CDR1 SGDLS and CDR2 YYNGEE. The CDR3 DNA sequence: TGTGCCAGCAGCGCCGGACAGGGGGCGGCCTCCTACGAGCAGTACTTC. This encodes CASSAGQGAASYEQYF. The whole variable domain, filled in from reference TRBV9 and TRBJ2-7, reads DSGVTQTPKHLITATGQRVTLRCSPRSGDLSVYWYQQSLDQGLQFLIQYYNGEERAKGNILERFSAQQFPDLHSELNLSSLELGDSALYFCASSAGQGAASYEQYFGPGTRLTVT.

The gene calls are TRBV7-8 and TRBJ1-5; TRBD1 agrees at 8 bases. Germline V gene sequence: CDR1 SGHVS, CDR2 FQNEAQ. This CDR3 has 16 residues. J lost 6 bases, V lost 0 bases, and 7 bases had no gene match. The CDR3 spells CASSLASQGGRQPQHF. CDR3 DNA sequence: TGTGCCAGCAGCTTAGCCTCACAGGGGGGCCGTCAGCCCCAGCATTTT.

This rearrangement joins TRBV29-1 to TRBJ2-7, with a tentative D call TRBD2 (6 bases). The CDR3 is made up of 12 amino acids. V gave up 7 bases and J gave up 7 bases, with 17 bases separating them. Germline-derived CDR1 and CDR2 are SQVTM and ANQGSEA. CDR3 in amino acids: CSDVGLAGEQYF. The DNA for the CDR3 is TGCAGCGATGTGGGACTGGCAGGGGAGCAGTACTTC.

This sequence joins TRBV7-8 and TRBJ2-7, with D tentatively TRBD1 (7 bases). Germline V gene lookup returns CDR1 SGHVS and CDR2 FQNEAQ. This CDR3 is 15 amino acids long. V was trimmed by 5 bases and J by 1 base, leaving 15 bases between them. CDR3 sequence (DNA): TGTGCCAGCAGCCCGCGGGACAGTCAATCCTACGAGCAGTACTTC. This sequence encodes CASSPRDSQSYEQYF.

The chain joins TRBV29-1 to TRBJ1-1; D is ambiguous. Germline assignment: CDR1 SQVTM and CDR2 ANQGSEA. With 7 bases removed from V and 5 bases from J, the gap between germline ends came to 14 bases. The CDR3 totals 12 residues. This CDR3 reads CSGGFLETEAFF. The CDR3 DNA is TGCAGCGGAGGGTTCTTGGAGACTGAAGCTTTCTTT.

This chain joins TRBV29-1 and TRBJ2-7, with TRBD2 matching over 12 bases. V dropped 1 base and J dropped 3; count of bases not matched to a gene: 7. The CDR3 is 16 amino acids. The germline V gene has CDR1 SQVTM and CDR2 ANQGSEA. CDR3 region: CSVEGRLAGAHYEQYF. DNA of the CDR3: TGCAGCGTTGAAGGTCGACTAGCGGGGGCACACTACGAGCAGTACTTC.

The rearrangement uses TRBV5-5 and TRBJ2-7; 8 bases map to TRBD1. Germline assignment: CDR1 SGHKS and CDR2 YYEKEE (reference sequence). The V and J ends lost 4 bases and 6 bases, in that order; junction bases with no gene match: 12. This CDR3 has 15 amino acids. This CDR3 reads CASSQLYGQGSEQYF. CDR3 nucleotide sequence: TGTGCCAGCAGCCAGTTATACGGACAGGGCAGCGAGCAGTACTTC. Based on the CDR3 plus reference TRBV5-5 and TRBJ2-7, the full variable domain is DAGVTQSPTHLIKTRGQQVTLRCSPISGHKSVSWYQQVLGQGPQFIFQYYEKEERGRGNFPDRFSARQFPNYSSELNVNALLLGDSALYLCASSQLYGQGSEQYFGPGTRLTVT.

The genes are TRBV2 and TRBJ1-2; 7 nucleotides align to TRBD1. The CDR3 spans 14 residues. Germline values: CDR1 SNHLY, CDR2 FYNNEI. The V segment lost 8 bases and the J segment 8 bases; nucleotides outside the gene matches: 14. CDR3 residues: CASYNRGEVYGYTF. CDR3 DNA: TGTGCCAGCTATAACAGGGGCGAAGTATACGGCTACACCTTC.

CDR3 DNA sequence: TGCGCCAGCAGCAACGATAGTATGGCTTTCTTT. It codes for CASSNDSMAFF. The chain couples TRBV4-1 to TRBJ1-1; D not certain. Between the trimmed V and J ends, which lost 5 bases and 11 bases, there was a span of 12 bases. The CDR3 contains 11 residues. Germline lookup yields CDR1 MGHRA and CDR2 YSYEKL.

The V call is TRBV18, the J call TRBJ1-5; 7 bases map to TRBD1. V lost 4 bases to trimming and J lost 4 bases; unmatched junction nucleotides: 4. Germline assignment: CDR1 KGHSH and CDR2 LQKENI. There are 14 residues in the CDR3. CDR3 nucleotides: TGTGCCAGCTCACTCGGGACAGTTAATCAGCCCCAGCATTTT. Translation gives CASSLGTVNQPQHF.

The sample holds a few counts of this clone. The gene calls are TRBV11-3 and TRBJ2-3; D is possibly TRBD2 (5 bases). Deletions cut 4 bases from V and 2 bases from J, with 10 bases between. This CDR3 comprises 14 residues. Germline loops: CDR1 SGHNT, CDR2 YENEEA. CDR3 nucleotides: TGTGCCAGCAGCTACCCCGGGGACACAGATACGCAGTATTTT. It specifies CASSYPGDTDTQYF.

V is TRBV5-1 and J is TRBJ1-2; no clear D. Germline CDR1 and CDR2: SGHRS and YFSETQ. The CDR3 runs to 12 residues. Trimming stripped 0 bases from V and 8 bases from J, with 8 bases between. The CDR3 DNA is TGCGCCAGCAGCTTGGGTTTCAGAGGCTACACCTTC. Its translation: CASSLGFRGYTF.

The genes are TRBV6-4 and TRBJ2-1; TRBD2 aligns across 11 bases. V trimming: 0 bases; J trimming: 10 bases; junction bases outside the gene matches: 5. Germline V CDR1 and CDR2: MRHNA, SNTAGT. The CDR3 spans 15 residues. CDR3 protein: CASSDSTSGAQEQFF. The CDR3 DNA sequence: TGTGCCAGCAGTGACTCGACTAGCGGGGCGCAGGAGCAGTTCTTC.

This clone was counted once. The CDR3 loop is CATRLAGEGEQYF. Here the CDR3 DNA reads TGTGCCACCAGGCTAGCGGGAGAAGGTGAGCAGTACTTC. The V and J genes are TRBV27 and TRBJ2-7; TRBD2 agrees at 10 bases. CDR3 length: 13 residues. Germline V CDR1 and CDR2: MNHEY, SMNVEV (reference sequence). The junction had 10 bases not matched to a gene; V was cut back by 10 bases and J by 7 bases.

As concerns this clone: Other DNA sequences in this specimen translate into the identical CDR3. The chain carries TRBV5-4 and TRBJ1-5, with 9 bases aligning to TRBD1. The CDR3 is made up of 14 amino acids. Germline loops: CDR1 SGHNT, CDR2 YYREEE (reference sequence). J gave up 7 bases and V 3 bases, and 5 bases lay outside the gene matches. In DNA, the CDR3 is TGTGCCAGCAGCTCGGGACAGGGAGACCAGCCCCAGCATTTT. Translated: CASSSGQGDQPQHF.

This sequence joins TRBV6-5 and TRBJ2-2, with TRBD2 as a possible D gene (6 bases). V was trimmed by 11 bases and J by 7 bases, leaving 17 bases between them. Germline loops: CDR1 MNHEY, CDR2 SVGAGI. CDR3 size: 13 residues. CDR3 in DNA: TGTGCCGCCCGGAGGGGTGTGGGCGGGGAGCTGTTTTTT. Its translation: CAARRGVGGELFF.

This chain uses TRBV6-4 with TRBJ2-1; 8 bases fit TRBD2. This CDR3 is built from 15 residues. Germline V gene data show CDR1 as MRHNA and CDR2 as SNTAGT. J was trimmed by 8 bases and V by 2 bases; bases with no gene match: 8. The chain's CDR3 is CASSDGRGGLDEQFF. CDR3 DNA: TGTGCCAGCAGTGACGGACGGGGGGGCCTCGATGAGCAGTTCTTC.

The rearrangement links TRBV7-3 to TRBJ1-1, with D unresolved. Germline CDR1 reads SGHTA; CDR2 reads FQGTGA. This CDR3 is 13 amino acids long. The V end was cut by 4 bases, the J end by 7 bases, with 13 bases between. CDR3 bases: TGTGCCAGCAGCTCTACAGTGGGTAGTGAAGCTTTCTTT. It codes for CASSSTVGSEAFF.